This T cell receptor beta chain was sequenced for a study of cytomegalovirus exposure and HLA in healthy donors. Study-level findings and limits: There were some public TCRs occurring in many donors, but most TCR sequences were rare.

This PCR relied on a set of 60 Vbeta primers and 13 Jbeta primers. In the study's own analysis: About 88 million unique TCR beta chains, about 11 million of them shared, were counted by a later analysis. Method: immunoSEQ multiplex PCR; TCRdb's copy keeps in-frame clones and lacks some. V and J calls and clone size are given by that table; D and trimming were obtained from the DNA. The data hold 150,000 to 200,000 clones, with around 80% observed a single time. Germline V gene sequence: CDR1 SGDLS, CDR2 YYNGEE. With V trimmed by 2 bases and J by 7 bases, 3 bases remained unmatched. The CDR3 length is 13 residues. This clone has more than one count but fewer than ten. What it binds is not known.

The TCR originated in a man aged 35 to 55 in good health and CMV-seronegative. Sequencing used PBMCs. The chain has TRBV9 and TRBJ1-3, with 7 nucleotides matching TRBD1. The CDR3 reads CASSVQGENTIYF. CDR3 nucleotide sequence: TGTGCCAGCAGCGTCCAGGGGGAGAACACCATATATTTT.